This T cell receptor (beta chain) was found in a study of Ad26.COV2.S vaccination and SARS-CoV-2 variants. Study in general: Ad26.COV2.S shots went into the muscle once or twice, 56 days apart.

Study-level results: Once vaccination had occurred, spike-specific CD8+ and CD4+ T cell responses reportedly showed substantial breadth. Similar non-spike TCR breadth was seen in vaccine and placebo recipients.

Trimming at V came to 5 bases and at J to 2 bases, leaving 5 bases not matched to a gene. The CDR3 contains 14 residues. Germline CDR1 SEHNR, CDR2 FQNEAQ (reference sequence). Clones were sequenced by immunoSEQ multiplex PCR, and TCRdb holds only the in-frame ones, with some missing. This table has about 680,000 clones, around 89% appearing once. A few counts support this clone. Its antigen is unidentified. Treatment specified: 15 to 20 received Ad26.COV2.S at low or high dose, single or two shots; roughly five received placebo; per-sample allocation not given. Sampling happened 63 days after the first vaccine or placebo injection. In the vaccine, an Ad26 vector expressed the SARS-CoV-2 spike of the Wuhan strain.

This receptor was obtained from a person aged 18 to 59 who received the Ad26.COV2.S COVID-19 vaccine or a placebo. Specimen: peripheral blood, collected in a trial of Ad26.COV2.S vaccine versus placebo. The V gene is TRBV7-9, the J gene TRBJ2-7; 8 positions match TRBD1. The CDR3: CASSPQTGAYEQYF. For the CDR3, the DNA is TGTGCCAGCAGCCCACAGACAGGGGCCTACGAGCAGTACTTC.